What follows is one T cell receptor (beta chain) and its context. Its antigen is unknown. The data are from a study of cytomegalovirus exposure and HLA in healthy donors. Findings and limits, study-wide: Apart from CMV serostatus, no immune exposure information was available. There were several of the most significant clusters that appeared linked to common viral pathogens in a later analysis.

Germline V CDR1 and CDR2: LGHNA, YSLEER. Trimming shortened V by 1 base and J by 0 bases, and 6 bases separated the two germline ends. The CDR3 has 14 amino acids. Both 60 Vbeta primers and 13 Jbeta primers went into the PCR. Original methodology: Unique TCR beta chains totaled roughly 79 million in a later count, with roughly 11 million of them shared. Repertoires were generated with immunoSEQ multiplex PCR, while TCRdb's copy carries only in-frame clones and drops some. V, J and clone size derive from that table, while D and trimming were established from the DNA sequence. The sample has approximately 140,000 clones, more than 60% seen once.

This TCR came from a woman aged 45-65 years in good health and CMV-seropositive. This rearrangement joins TRBV4-3 to TRBJ1-1; D is ambiguous. Sequencing was performed on PBMCs. CDR3 sequence (DNA): TGCGCCAGCAGCCAAGGACACGTGAACACTGAAGCTTTCTTT. Its translation: CASSQGHVNTEAFF.